Below are 17 T cell receptor beta chains sequenced from a single sample in a study of blood T cell repertoires in COVID-19. The method was immunoSEQ multiplex PCR; TCRdb's version includes in-frame clones alone and lacks a portion of them. The repertoire has 200,000 to 250,000 clones, approximately 90% of them found once; the top ten carry just over 2.5%. Sequencing was done on a sample of PBMCs or T cells enriched from blood (not recorded which). The source of these receptors is a woman in her twenties or thirties who had recovered from COVID-19.

The chain couples TRBV11-2 to TRBJ2-5; D may be TRBD1 (5 bases). This CDR3 has 16 residues. Germline V gene lookup returns CDR1 SGHAT and CDR2 FQNNGV. V was shortened by 3 bases and J by 4 bases, with 18 bases between the two germline ends. The CDR3 region is CASSFQPQERGETQYF. The CDR3 DNA reads TGTGCCAGCAGCTTCCAACCGCAAGAAAGGGGAGAGACCCAGTACTTC.

The chain combines TRBV4-1 with TRBJ2-3; TRBD1 aligns across 7 bases. V dropped 2 bases and J dropped 7; count of bases not matched to a gene: 9. The germline gives CDR1 MGHRA, CDR2 YSYEKL. The CDR3 runs to 15 residues. CDR3 DNA: TGCGCCAGCAGCCAATTTCTAGGGGGCGAAAATACGCAGTATTTT. Amino acid sequence: CASSQFLGGENTQYF.

J is TRBJ1-4 and V is TRBV25-1; TRBD1 agrees at 11 bases. The CDR3 sequence is 17 residues long. Germline assignment: CDR1 MGHDK and CDR2 SYGVNS. The J segment lost 7 bases and the V segment lost 1 base, leaving 8 bases of the junction unmatched. The CDR3 protein is CASSEFRSDRGLEKLFF. For the CDR3, the DNA is TGTGCCAGCAGTGAATTTCGGTCGGACAGGGGGCTTGAAAAACTGTTTTTT.

The gene calls are TRBV19 and TRBJ1-5; no clear D. The CDR3 sequence is 12 residues long. The germline V and J ends were trimmed by 7 bases and 6 bases, with 10 bases remaining between them. Germline CDR1 is LNHDA and CDR2 is SQIVND (reference sequence). CDR3 sequence reads: CASKTRGQPQHF. The CDR3 DNA follows: TGTGCCAGTAAAACTCGTGGTCAGCCCCAGCATTTT.

This rearrangement joins TRBV7-2 to TRBJ1-2; 9 nucleotides match TRBD1. The V segment lost 7 bases and the J segment 4 bases; nucleotides outside the gene matches: 7. CDR1 is SGHTA, CDR2 FQGNSA, per germline. The CDR3 sequence is 14 residues long. The CDR3 DNA sequence: TGTGCCAGCAATCGGGACAGGGAGTTCTATGGCTACACCTTC. This translates into CASNRDREFYGYTF.

This chain joins TRBV19 and TRBJ2-1, with 10 bases matching TRBD2. This CDR3 has 15 residues. Trimming cost V 5 bases and J 9 bases; bases outside gene matches: 10. Germline loops: CDR1 LNHDA, CDR2 SQIVND (reference sequence). CDR3 loop: CASSGSGGARVEQFF. CDR3 bases: TGTGCCAGTAGTGGGAGCGGGGGGGCCCGGGTTGAGCAGTTCTTC. Full variable domain (remainder filled in from reference TRBV19 and TRBJ2-1): DGGITQSPKYLFRKEGQNVTLSCEQNLNHDAMYWYRQDPGQGLRLIYYSQIVNDFQKGDIAEGYSVSREKKESFPLTVTSAQKNPTAFYLCASSGSGGARVEQFFGPGTRLTVL.

The chain combines TRBV7-3 with TRBJ1-2; no clear D. Germline-derived CDR1 and CDR2 are SGHTA and FQGTGA. This CDR3 has 15 amino acids. V lost 5 bases and J lost 0, with 13 bases in between. In DNA form, the CDR3 reads TGTGCCAGCAGCATAAACGGCGGATCTAACTATGGCTACACCTTC. Protein sequence: CASSINGGSNYGYTF.

The chain uses TRBV15 and TRBJ1-1, with 11 nucleotides matching TRBD1. Germline-derived CDR1 and CDR2 are LNHNV and YYDKDF (reference sequence). The CDR3 loop spans 17 amino acids. Trimming cost V 3 bases and J 0 bases; bases outside gene matches: 6. The CDR3 protein is CATSRSRDRGMNTEAFF. The CDR3 DNA follows: TGTGCCACCAGCAGGTCCCGGGACAGGGGGATGAACACTGAAGCTTTCTTT.

This clone has just a few counts. The gene calls are TRBV11-2 and TRBJ2-2, with D hard to call. Germline V gives CDR1 SGHAT, CDR2 FQNNGV. This CDR3 contains 14 residues. The V and J ends lost 7 bases and 1 base respectively, with 10 bases between them. The CDR3 sequence: CASTHRQNTGELFF. The CDR3 DNA reads TGTGCCAGCACACACAGACAGAACACCGGGGAGCTGTTTTTT.

This chain joins TRBV10-2 and TRBJ1-2, with a weak D call TRBD1 (6 bases). This CDR3 region has 13 residues. V was cut by 7 bases and J by 4 bases, with 13 bases left in between. The germline gives CDR1 WSHSY, CDR2 SAAADI. CDR3 sequence (DNA): TGCGCCAGCATCCCAGGGGCTGGCTATGGCTACACCTTC. Protein: CASIPGAGYGYTF.

This clone was seen once. The genes are TRBV7-2 and TRBJ1-4; D possibly corresponds to TRBD1 (5 bases). V was shortened by 5 bases and J by 7 bases, with 8 bases between the two germline ends. This CDR3 region has 12 residues. Germline V gives CDR1 SGHTA, CDR2 FQGNSA. CDR3 region: CASSPDIEKLFF. DNA for the CDR3: TGTGCCAGCAGCCCGGACATTGAAAAACTGTTTTTT.

This clone occurred a few times. The chain joins TRBV11-3 to TRBJ1-1; 8 nucleotides align to TRBD1. Germline V gives CDR1 SGHNT, CDR2 YENEEA. After removal of 5 bases from V and 3 bases from J, the junction contained 8 bases not matched to a gene. The CDR3 sequence is 15 residues long. The CDR3 nucleotides are TGTGCCAGCAGCCCGCAGGGGGCGGTGGACACTGAAGCTTTCTTT. It encodes CASSPQGAVDTEAFF.

The CDR3 spells CASRLDSSNEKLFF. In nucleotides, the CDR3 is TGTGCCAGCAGGTTGGACAGCTCTAATGAAAAACTGTTTTTT. This chain links TRBV7-9 with TRBJ1-4; a weak D match, TRBD1 (6 bases). Germline CDR1 is SEHNR and CDR2 is FQNEAQ (reference sequence). This CDR3 comprises 14 residues. V was shortened by 6 bases and J by 3 bases, with 11 bases between the two germline ends. The entire variable domain, with the rest obtained from reference TRBV7-9 and TRBJ1-4, is as follows: DTGVSQNPRHKITKRGQNVTFRCDPISEHNRLYWYRQTLGQGPEFLTYFQNEAQLEKSRLLSDRFSAERPKGSFSTLEIQRTEQGDSAMYLCASRLDSSNEKLFFGSGTQLSVL.

This chain uses TRBV5-4 with TRBJ1-2; no reliable D call. The germline CDR1 and CDR2 sequences are SGHNT and YYREEE (reference sequence). Deletions cut 4 bases from V and 1 base from J, with 17 bases between. The length of the CDR3 is 16 residues. The CDR3 is CASSRWEAPGNYGYTF. In DNA, the CDR3 is TGTGCCAGCAGCCGCTGGGAGGCCCCTGGTAACTATGGCTACACCTTC.

The chain recombines TRBV5-1 with TRBJ1-2; TRBD1 aligns across 12 bases. After removal of 3 bases from V and 8 bases from J, the junction contained 11 bases not matched to a gene. Germline V lookup: CDR1 SGHRS, CDR2 YFSETQ. The CDR3 length is 16 residues. The CDR3 loop is CASSSAWDRGLWGYTF. CDR3 DNA sequence: TGCGCCAGCAGCTCGGCCTGGGACAGGGGGCTTTGGGGCTACACCTTC.

This chain links TRBV7-9 with TRBJ2-7, with 9 bases that match TRBD1. The ends lost 1 base at V and 4 bases at J; junction bases unmatched: 8. This CDR3 is 16 amino acids long. Germline V gene data show CDR1 as SEHNR and CDR2 as FQNEAQ (reference sequence). Here the CDR3 reads CASSLGLRQGVYEQYF. The CDR3 bases are TGTGCCAGCAGCTTAGGTCTCAGACAGGGGGTTTACGAGCAGTACTTC.

The V and J genes are TRBV19 and TRBJ2-3; tentative D call: TRBD1 (6 bases). From germline, CDR1 is LNHDA and CDR2 SQIVND (reference sequence). V was trimmed by 4 bases and J by 8 bases, leaving 13 bases between them. The CDR3 runs 13 residues. In nucleotides, the CDR3 is TGTGCCAGTAGTAATCAGGGGATGGGTACGCAGTATTTT. Amino acids: CASSNQGMGTQYF.